Following are 24 T cell receptor beta chains from one sample sequenced in a study of cytotoxic CD8 clonotypes in ibrutinib-treated CLL. The data were produced by immunoSEQ multiplex PCR, yet TCRdb's version contains in-frame clones alone and is incomplete. The repertoire holds 13,000 to 15,000 clones, with roughly 67% as singletons. The sample consisted of PBMCs, taken before ibrutinib treatment. Every receptor here comes from a human donor with chronic lymphocytic leukemia.

J is TRBJ2-5 and V is TRBV4-1, with TRBD2 matching 14 bases. Trimming at V came to 0 bases and at J to 5 bases, leaving 8 bases not matched to a gene. Germline V gives CDR1 MGHRA, CDR2 YSYEKL. This CDR3 is 18 amino acids long. The CDR3 nucleotides read TGCGCCAGCAGCCAAGATGGACTAGCGGGGGGCTGGGGGGAGACCCAGTACTTC. Amino acid sequence: CASSQDGLAGGWGETQYF.

The genes are TRBV29-1 and TRBJ2-3; the D gene could be TRBD1 or TRBD2 (5 bases each). V lost 3 bases and J lost 3, with 19 bases in between. Germline CDR1 is SQVTM and CDR2 is ANQGSEA. The length of the CDR3 is 16 residues. Here the CDR3 reads CSVDAYRGVGTDTQYF. CDR3 DNA: TGCAGCGTTGACGCGTACAGAGGGGTAGGAACAGATACGCAGTATTTT.

This clone has only one observation. This rearrangement joins TRBV29-1 to TRBJ1-2; perhaps TRBD1 as D (5 bases). V lost 4 bases and J lost 4, with 7 bases in between. This CDR3 spans 11 amino acids. CDR1 and CDR2 from the germline V gene are SQVTM and ANQGSEA. The CDR3 sequence is CSVGDGYGYTF. For the CDR3, the DNA is TGCAGCGTTGGGGACGGCTATGGCTACACCTTC.

The chain recombines TRBV27 with TRBJ2-5, with 15 bases fitting TRBD2. The germline V gene has CDR1 MNHEY and CDR2 SMNVEV (reference sequence). The CDR3 has 17 residues. The ends lost 6 bases at V and 2 bases at J; junction bases unmatched: 7. CDR3 DNA: TGTGCCAGCAGCACCGGGACTAGCGGGGGGCCGCAAGAGACCCAGTACTTC. Amino acid sequence: CASSTGTSGGPQETQYF.

By share, this clone ranks as medium-sized (0.01 to 0.1%). The chain joins TRBV29-1 to TRBJ1-2; 8 positions agree with TRBD1. Germline lookup yields CDR1 SQVTM and CDR2 ANQGSEA. J gave up 3 bases and V 6 bases, and 3 bases lay outside the gene matches. The CDR3 spans 12 residues. The CDR3 here is CSVRGQDYGYTF. The CDR3 nucleotides are TGCAGCGTGAGGGGACAGGACTATGGCTACACCTTC.

V gene TRBV7-9 combines with J gene TRBJ1-6; D gene uncertain. Trimming took off 1 base at V and 5 bases at J, with 6 bases between the two ends. The V gene's germline CDR1 is SEHNR and CDR2 FQNEAQ (reference sequence). This CDR3 spans 14 amino acids. The CDR3 DNA is TGTGCCAGCAGCTTAGTACTGAATAATTCACCCCTCCACTTT. Translating gives CASSLVLNNSPLHF.

The genes are TRBV7-8 and TRBJ2-7; TRBD1 aligns across 8 bases. The CDR3 is 17 amino acids. Trimming cost V 0 bases and J 3 bases; bases outside gene matches: 10. Germline V gives CDR1 SGHVS, CDR2 FQNEAQ. DNA for the CDR3: TGTGCCAGCAGCTTAGCAGTTTCCGGGACAGGCTACTACGAGCAGTACTTC. Translating it yields CASSLAVSGTGYYEQYF.

CDR3 DNA sequence: TGTGCCAGCACCGTGGCAGAAATGAATGAGCAGTTCTTC. Residues: CASTVAEMNEQFF. The chain combines TRBV2 with TRBJ2-1; D call uncertain. The CDR3 contains 13 residues. Trimming removed 7 bases at V and 7 bases at J, with 14 bases between. In germline, CDR1 is SNHLY, CDR2 FYNNEI. Based on the CDR3 plus reference TRBV2 and TRBJ2-1, the full variable domain is EPEVTQTPSHQVTQMGQEVILRCVPISNHLYFYWYRQILGQKVEFLVSFYNNEISEKSEIFDDQFSVERPDGSNFTLKIRSTKLEDSAMYFCASTVAEMNEQFFGPGTRLTVL.

This chain links TRBV5-8 with TRBJ1-1, with TRBD1 matching 7 bases. Germline lookup yields CDR1 SGHTS and CDR2 YDEGEE. V dropped 3 bases and J dropped 6; count of bases not matched to a gene: 5. The CDR3 covers 13 residues. As DNA, the CDR3 is TGTGCCAGCAGCTACTACAGGGGCCCTGAAGCTTTCTTT. It specifies CASSYYRGPEAFF.

The chain employs TRBV18 and TRBJ2-1, with 9 bases that match TRBD1. This CDR3 is 12 amino acids long. Germline-derived CDR1 and CDR2 are KGHSH and LQKENI. Losses at the gene ends were 6 bases for V and 16 bases for J; bases not matched to a gene: 10. The CDR3 bases are TGTGCCAGCTCTCCATCCCGGGACAGGGAATTCTTC. It is translated as CASSPSRDREFF.

The chain recombines TRBV27 with TRBJ2-1; D is unresolved. The CDR3 is 12 residues long. With 1 base removed from V and 10 bases from J, the gap between germline ends came to 8 bases. Germline CDR1 is MNHEY and CDR2 is SMNVEV (reference sequence). In DNA form, the CDR3 reads TGTGCCAGCAGTTTATTGGCAGGAGAGCAGTTCTTC. Its protein product is CASSLLAGEQFF.

The chain couples TRBV11-2 to TRBJ2-5; unclear D gene. The CDR3 totals 13 residues. Between the trimmed V and J ends, which lost 5 bases and 5 bases, there was a span of 12 bases. Per germline, CDR1 SGHAT and CDR2 FQNNGV. For the CDR3, the DNA is TGTGCCAGCAGCCCGCCCCCGCGGGAGACCCAGTACTTC. Its translation: CASSPPPRETQYF.

The CDR3 protein is CASSPGSGTQYF. Here the CDR3 DNA reads TGTGCCAGCAGCCCAGGGTCGGGGACCCAGTACTTC. V gene TRBV9 combines with J gene TRBJ2-5; a weak D match, TRBD1 (5 bases). This CDR3 has 12 residues. Germline lookup yields CDR1 SGDLS and CDR2 YYNGEE. Trimming cost V 4 bases and J 7 bases, with 11 bases left between them. The full variable domain, in which reference TRBV9 and TRBJ2-5 provide the parts outside the CDR3, is DSGVTQTPKHLITATGQRVTLRCSPRSGDLSVYWYQQSLDQGLQFLIQYYNGEERAKGNILERFSAQQFPDLHSELNLSSLELGDSALYFCASSPGSGTQYFGPGTRLLVL.

In this sample, this clone turned up a few times. V gene TRBV14 combines with J gene TRBJ1-1; D might be TRBD1 (5 bases). Looked up from germline, CDR1 is SGHDN and CDR2 is FVKESK. The CDR3 length is 14 residues. V was trimmed by 0 bases and J by 5 bases, leaving 10 bases between them. This chain's CDR3 is CASSQDRVGTEAFF. The CDR3 region has the DNA TGTGCCAGCAGCCAAGACAGGGTCGGGACTGAAGCTTTCTTT.

The chain carries TRBV5-6 and TRBJ1-1; 9 bases fit TRBD1. The CDR3 sequence is 14 residues long. Per germline, CDR1 SGHDT and CDR2 YYEEEE. Trimming removed 2 bases from V and 7 bases from J; junction bases left unmatched: 6. The CDR3 coding sequence is TGTGCCAGCAGCTTCGGGACAGGGCTTGTTGAAGCTTTCTTT. Translation: CASSFGTGLVEAFF.

This clone was recorded once. The chain carries TRBV14 and TRBJ1-2; the D gene is possibly TRBD1 (5 bases). Germline loops: CDR1 SGHDN, CDR2 FVKESK. This CDR3 contains 15 residues. V lost 0 bases, J lost 4 bases, and 12 bases lay in between. The CDR3 DNA sequence: TGTGCCAGCAGCCAAGATTGGAGGGACCGCTATGGCTACACCTTC. It specifies CASSQDWRDRYGYTF.

This clone was observed a handful of times. The V gene is TRBV29-1, the J gene TRBJ2-3, with TRBD1 matching over 9 bases. Germline CDR1 SQVTM, CDR2 ANQGSEA. The CDR3 is 17 residues long. Trimming cost V 3 bases and J 0 bases; bases outside gene matches: 10. The CDR3 here is CSVEGMIGTGSTDTQYF. The DNA for the CDR3 is TGCAGCGTTGAGGGAATGATCGGGACAGGGAGCACAGATACGCAGTATTTT.

The rearrangement joins TRBV19 to TRBJ1-6; D is ambiguous. This CDR3 is built from 14 residues. The V and J ends lost 5 bases and 9 bases respectively, with 14 bases between them. The germline gives CDR1 LNHDA, CDR2 SQIVND (reference sequence). The CDR3 sequence: CASSLRETISPLHF. The CDR3 DNA sequence: TGTGCCAGTAGTCTGAGGGAAACGATTTCACCCCTCCACTTT.

The rearrangement joins TRBV5-6 to TRBJ2-2, with D perhaps TRBD2 (6 bases). The germline V gene encodes CDR1 SGHDT and CDR2 YYEEEE. Trimming cost V 2 bases and J 1 base, with 6 bases left between them. The CDR3 spans 14 residues. CDR3 sequence (DNA): TGTGCCAGCAGCTTCGGGAGGAACACCGGGGAGCTGTTTTTT. Amino acids: CASSFGRNTGELFF.

This clone was seen a handful of times. The rearrangement joins TRBV10-3 to TRBJ1-2, with unresolved D. There are 15 residues in the CDR3. V lost 6 bases and J 8 bases, leaving 22 bases between the germline ends. Germline V gene data show CDR1 as ENHRY and CDR2 as SYGVKD. The CDR3 nucleotides read TGTGCCATCAGCCTCCGAGTCGATTCCCCTCAGGGCTACACCTTC. It encodes CAISLRVDSPQGYTF.

The chain uses TRBV4-1 and TRBJ1-4, with 7 nucleotides matching TRBD1. Per germline, CDR1 MGHRA and CDR2 YSYEKL. V trimming: 4 bases; J trimming: 7 bases; junction bases outside the gene matches: 6. This CDR3 contains 14 residues. The CDR3 bases are TGCGCCAGCAGCCTGATCGGGACAGCTGAAAAACTGTTTTTT. Residues: CASSLIGTAEKLFF.

This chain uses TRBV18 with TRBJ1-1; 8 positions agree with TRBD1. This CDR3 spans 15 amino acids. V dropped 2 bases and J dropped 6; count of bases not matched to a gene: 8. Per germline, CDR1 KGHSH and CDR2 LQKENI. The chain's CDR3 is CASSPKTGDPPEAFF. The CDR3 region has the DNA TGTGCCAGCTCACCAAAGACAGGGGACCCCCCTGAAGCTTTCTTT.

This clone was counted between two and nine times. The J gene is TRBJ1-1, the V gene TRBV7-9; D ambiguous. In germline, CDR1 is SEHNR, CDR2 FQNEAQ (reference sequence). This CDR3 is built from 15 residues. Trimming cost V 0 bases and J 0 bases, with 8 bases left between them. CDR3 in DNA: TGTGCCAGCAGCTTAGCGGAGGGCTTGAACACTGAAGCTTTCTTT. Its translation: CASSLAEGLNTEAFF.

By sample fraction, this clone is medium-sized. This chain uses TRBV19 with TRBJ1-1, with TRBD1 matching 8 bases. In germline, CDR1 is LNHDA, CDR2 SQIVND (reference sequence). The length of the CDR3 is 15 residues. The V gene end was trimmed by 7 bases and the J gene end by 1 base; junction bases not matched to a gene: 8. The CDR3 is CASNPGTGPNTEAFF. The CDR3 DNA is TGTGCCAGTAACCCCGGGACAGGTCCGAACACTGAAGCTTTCTTT.